The source of this T cell receptor (beta chain) is a study of shared clonotypes between healthy human individuals. Study outcomes and limitations: Relative to clonotypes present in all four donors, those not shared had lower generation probabilities. The small donor group covered limited genetic and exposure diversity.

Data came from immunoSEQ multiplex PCR; TCRdb stores just in-frame clones and leaves some out. This sample has around 300,000 clones, with more than 75% found just once. In germline, CDR1 is SNHLY, CDR2 FYNNEI. This CDR3 spans 16 amino acids. V lost 6 bases to trimming and J lost 0 bases, with 14 bases between them. Details on this clone: Its matching antigen is unknown.

Input material: memory CD8+ T cells sorted from blood. Subset noted: CD45RO+ cells pooled with CCR7-negative TemRA cells. The V and J genes are TRBV2 and TRBJ1-4; D remains ambiguous. The receptor was isolated from a man between 18 and 35 years old in good health. This chain's CDR3 is CASRQNRSATNEKLFF. The CDR3 DNA sequence: TGTGCCAGCAGACAGAACCGTTCGGCAACTAATGAAAAACTGTTTTTT.